Shown below are 6 T cell receptor beta chains from a single sample sequenced in a study of blood T cell repertoires in COVID-19 (dated by TCRdb to 2020 to 2022). Library preparation was by the immunoSEQ multiplex PCR assay. This is the immuneACCESS table as TCRdb keeps it, with only in-frame sequences that have V and J called. A part of the clones is gone; compared with another copy, unresolved V genes explain less than half, and the rest is unexplained. The sample yields a few hundred thousand clones; nearly 90% were counted once. The ten largest clonotypes hold approximately 5.3% of the sample. The sample consisted of PBMCs or T cells enriched from blood (not recorded which). Every receptor here comes from a woman aged 30 to 39 who had recovered from COVID-19.

The CDR3 reads CASSSPPDRGNQPQHF. The CDR3 nucleotides read TGTGCCAGCAGTTCGCCCCCGGACAGGGGCAATCAGCCCCAGCATTTT. The chain couples TRBV6-2 or TRBV6-3 to TRBJ1-5; 8 nucleotides match TRBD1. The J segment lost 2 bases and the V segment lost 4 bases, leaving 7 bases of the junction unmatched. CDR1 is MNHEY, CDR2 SVGEGT, per germline. The CDR3 length is 16 residues.

The chain has TRBV5-5 and TRBJ1-5; a possible D gene is TRBD1 (6 bases). This CDR3 comprises 15 residues. V lost 1 base and J lost 0, with 8 bases in between. The V gene's germline CDR1 is SGHKS and CDR2 YYEKEE (reference sequence). CDR3: CASSLQGHSNQPQHF. The CDR3 DNA reads TGTGCCAGCAGCTTGCAGGGACATAGCAATCAGCCCCAGCATTTT.

The chain combines TRBV10-1 with TRBJ1-5, with 10 bases that match TRBD1. The length of the CDR3 is 17 residues. The trim removed 5 bases at V and 0 bases at J, leaving 7 bases unmatched. CDR1 is WNHNN and CDR2 is SYGVQD in the germline V gene (reference sequence). CDR3 residues: CASSMSGTGDSNQPQHF. Here the CDR3 DNA reads TGCGCCAGCAGTATGTCCGGGACAGGGGATAGCAATCAGCCCCAGCATTTT.

The chain joins TRBV19 to TRBJ2-5; the D is unclear. CDR3 length: 14 amino acids. The germline V gene has CDR1 LNHDA and CDR2 SQIVND (reference sequence). V dropped 1 base and J dropped 5 bases, with 11 bases sitting between them. The CDR3 coding sequence is TGTGCCAGTAGTATAGGAGGCATTCGGGAGACCCAGTACTTC. Translating it yields CASSIGGIRETQYF.

The J gene is TRBJ1-4, the V gene TRBV19; D gene uncertain. This CDR3 has 15 amino acids. The V and J ends lost 3 bases and 2 bases respectively, with 10 bases between them. The germline V gene encodes CDR1 LNHDA and CDR2 SQIVND (reference sequence). The CDR3 spells CASSIDIRTNEKLFF. CDR3 sequence (DNA): TGTGCCAGTAGTATCGACATCAGGACTAATGAAAAACTGTTTTTT.

This clone has more than one count but fewer than ten. The V call is TRBV30, the J call TRBJ1-2; 7 bases fit TRBD1. The CDR3 consists of 15 residues. Trimming at V came to 2 bases and at J to 8 bases, leaving 14 bases not matched to a gene. Germline lookup yields CDR1 GTSNPN and CDR2 SVGIG (reference sequence). The CDR3 sequence is CAWSSPRTGSFGYTF. The DNA for the CDR3 is TGTGCCTGGAGTTCTCCTAGGACAGGTTCCTTCGGCTACACCTTC.